The T cell receptor beta chain described here comes from a study of PD-1 blockade in classical Hodgkin lymphoma (dated by TCRdb to 2020 to 2022). Background on the whole study: Nivolumab dosing was 3 mg/kg intravenously every 2 weeks, continuing until either disease progression or unacceptable toxicity. To define a peripheral blood immune signature of response to PD-1 blockade in classical Hodgkin lymphoma, the study combined TCR beta sequencing with CyTOF. What the research found in general, with its limitations: Trial patients with a complete response had baseline diversity similar to that of newly diagnosed patients, while partial responders and progressors had significantly lower diversity. Lower diversity was seen in patients whose nivolumab began less than 1 year after ASCT, and these patients were left out of later analyses so that immune reconstitution would not confound the results. Baseline TCR diversity was reported to be lower in newly diagnosed patients than in healthy donors, and even lower in relapsed/refractory patients. Only a single clinical trial cohort was studied, and what caused the repertoire differences, possibly disease activity or prior therapy, remained undefined. By C4D1, a significant rise was seen in CD4+ TCR diversity but not in CD8+ TCR diversity (p=0.0027 vs p=0.16), and the rise was most apparent among complete responders (p=0.02).

The Qiagen DNeasy kit was used to extract genomic DNA from unsorted PBMCs and from the negatively selected CD4+ and CD8+ fractions. TCR beta CDR3 regions were amplified by immunoSEQ multiplex PCR using primers annealing to V and J segments. Amplification bias was minimized using a synthetic immune receptor repertoire, and residual bias was removed computationally after sequencing. The authors' pipeline ran thus. Custom Python scripts were used to quantify repertoire diversity as the Shannon entropy index. The unsorted, CD4+ and CD8+ repertoires were each analyzed separately, with the exception of combined analyses, where CD4+ and CD8+ sequences were merged in silico. A clone counted as expanded when the clone's frequency after treatment rose at least 2-fold relative to C1D1, and clones undetected at baseline were given a pseudocount of 0.5. Singleton clones were defined as clones with 0 or 1 copy at C1D1, and non-singleton clones were defined as clones with 2 or more copies. Clones expanded in unsorted samples were annotated as CD4+, CD8+ or unknown by matching protein sequences in sorted samples from the same patient. Wilcoxon tests on paired samples were used to test diversity changes from C1D1 to C4D1. TCRdb stores this immuneACCESS table with in-frame sequences only. Part of the clones is absent; in the studies checked, under half of the shortfall reflects unresolved V genes, and no reason is known for the rest. That table is the source of V, J and clone size, and D and trimming were worked out from the DNA. This sample lists fewer than 35,000 clones; around 86% were detected once. The ten largest clones add up to 0.4% to 0.5% of the sample.

CDR1 and CDR2 were assigned from the germline V gene as MNHNS and SASEGT. V was cut back by 6 bases and J by 3 bases, leaving a gap of 8 bases between them. Its CDR3 holds 13 amino acids, cysteine through phenylalanine. The retained sequence is limited to the CDR3, 39 bases, with the frame set at the first base. In regard to this clone: The clone's antigen remains unknown. Base quality data are lacking; no much larger clone is found one base away.

This specimen's time point label, interpreted: cycle 4 day 1 (C4D1), after five to seven weeks of nivolumab. All trial patients had relapsed after autologous stem cell transplantation, with cohorts A, B and C differing in prior brentuximab vedotin exposure. CD4+ T cells were purified from thawed PBMCs by magnetic negative selection with a Miltenyi CD4+ T cell isolation kit. A total of roughly 57 patients with relapsed/refractory classical Hodgkin lymphoma made up the trial cohort, and each patient's best overall response was complete response, partial response or progressive disease. Single-agent nivolumab was administered to trial patients in the multi-cohort phase II CheckMate 205 trial. An independent review committee assessed best overall response by applying the 2007 International Working Group response criteria. Trial PBMCs were obtained immediately prior to nivolumab initiation (C1D1) and on therapy at cycle 2 day 1 and cycle 4 day 1. Peripheral blood was collected in 8 mL Vacutainer Cell Preparation Tubes, from which PBMCs were isolated by centrifugation and then cryopreserved. Purified CD4+ and CD8+ fractions were generated only in cases for which an additional PBMC sample was available. Magnetically labelled cells were removed on LS columns in a quadroMACS separator, and the flow-through was collected as the purified fraction.

Rearrangement joined TRBV6-1 to TRBJ1-4; the best D guess is TRBD1, with 5 bases matching. The receptor comes from a human donor with classical Hodgkin lymphoma. The sequencing used CD4+ T cells from blood, collected before the fourth cycle of nivolumab. The DNA is as follows: TGTGCCAGCAGGCCAGGGTCTAATGAAAAACTGTTTTTT. It translates to CASRPGSNEKLFF.